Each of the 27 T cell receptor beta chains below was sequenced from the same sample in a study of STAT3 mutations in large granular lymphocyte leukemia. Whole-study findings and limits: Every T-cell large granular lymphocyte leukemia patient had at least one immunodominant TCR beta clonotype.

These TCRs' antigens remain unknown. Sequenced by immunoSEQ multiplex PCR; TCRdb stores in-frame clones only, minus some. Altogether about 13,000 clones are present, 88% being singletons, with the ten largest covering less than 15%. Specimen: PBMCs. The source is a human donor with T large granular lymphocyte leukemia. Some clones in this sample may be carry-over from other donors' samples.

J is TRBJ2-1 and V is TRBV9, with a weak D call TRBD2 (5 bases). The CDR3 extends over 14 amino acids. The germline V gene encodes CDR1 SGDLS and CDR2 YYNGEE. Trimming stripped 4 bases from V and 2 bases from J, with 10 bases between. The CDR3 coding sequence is TGTGCCAGCAGCCCGGGGATGACCTACAATGAGCAGTTCTTC. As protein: CASSPGMTYNEQFF.

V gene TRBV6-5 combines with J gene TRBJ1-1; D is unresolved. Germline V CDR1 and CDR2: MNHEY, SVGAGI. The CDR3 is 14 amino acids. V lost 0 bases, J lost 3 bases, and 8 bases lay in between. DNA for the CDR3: TGTGCCAGCAGTTACTCCTCGGTTTACACTGAAGCTTTCTTT. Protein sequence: CASSYSSVYTEAFF.

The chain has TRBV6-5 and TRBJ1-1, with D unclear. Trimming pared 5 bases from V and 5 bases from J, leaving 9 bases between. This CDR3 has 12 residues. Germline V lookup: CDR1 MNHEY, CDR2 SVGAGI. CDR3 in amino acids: CASSIPGTEAFF. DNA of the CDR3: TGTGCCAGCAGTATCCCCGGGACTGAAGCTTTCTTT.

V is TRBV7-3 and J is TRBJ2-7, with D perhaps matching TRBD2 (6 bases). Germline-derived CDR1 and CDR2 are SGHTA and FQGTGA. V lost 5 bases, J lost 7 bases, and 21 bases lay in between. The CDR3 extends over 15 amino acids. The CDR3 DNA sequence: TGTGCCAGCAGCCCATACCGGGGGAAGGTAGAAGAGCAGTACTTC. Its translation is CASSPYRGKVEEQYF.

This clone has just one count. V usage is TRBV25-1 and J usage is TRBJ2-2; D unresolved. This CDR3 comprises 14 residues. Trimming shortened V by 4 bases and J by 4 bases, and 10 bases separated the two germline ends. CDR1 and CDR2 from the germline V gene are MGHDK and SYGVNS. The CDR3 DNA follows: TGTGCCAGCAGTGGTGACATTTTCACCGGGGAGCTGTTTTTT. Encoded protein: CASSGDIFTGELFF.

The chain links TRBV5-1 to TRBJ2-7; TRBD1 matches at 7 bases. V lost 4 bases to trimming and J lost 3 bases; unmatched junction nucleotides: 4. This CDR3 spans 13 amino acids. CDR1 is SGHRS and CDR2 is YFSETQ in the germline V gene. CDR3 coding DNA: TGCGCCAGCAGCCGGGACAGTTTCTACGAGCAGTACTTC. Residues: CASSRDSFYEQYF.

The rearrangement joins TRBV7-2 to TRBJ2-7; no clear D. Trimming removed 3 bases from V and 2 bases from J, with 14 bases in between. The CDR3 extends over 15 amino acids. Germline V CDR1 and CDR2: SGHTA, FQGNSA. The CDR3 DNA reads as TGTGCCAGCAGCTTCTCAGACTCGATCCCCTACGAGCAGTACTTC. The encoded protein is CASSFSDSIPYEQYF.

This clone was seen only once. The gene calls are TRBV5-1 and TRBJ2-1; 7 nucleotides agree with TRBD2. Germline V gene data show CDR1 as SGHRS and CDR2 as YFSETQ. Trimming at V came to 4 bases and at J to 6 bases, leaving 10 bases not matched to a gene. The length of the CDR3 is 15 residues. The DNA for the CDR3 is TGCGCCAGCAGCCCCTCGGGCGGACTAGGCAATGAGCAGTTCTTC. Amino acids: CASSPSGGLGNEQFF.

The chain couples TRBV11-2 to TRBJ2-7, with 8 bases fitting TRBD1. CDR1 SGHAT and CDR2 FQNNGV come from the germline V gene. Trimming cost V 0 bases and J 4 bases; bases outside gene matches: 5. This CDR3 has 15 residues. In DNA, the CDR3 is TGTGCCAGCAGCTTAGAGGACAGGGCGGGATACGAGCAGTACTTC. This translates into CASSLEDRAGYEQYF.

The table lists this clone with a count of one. CDR3 sequence: CASSLGTGAGYNEQFF. The CDR3 DNA reads as TGCGCCAGCAGCCTTGGGACAGGGGCCGGTTACAATGAGCAGTTCTTC. The chain combines TRBV5-1 with TRBJ2-1; TRBD1 matches 10 bases. There are 16 residues in the CDR3. Germline CDR1 reads SGHRS; CDR2 reads YFSETQ. J gave up 4 bases and V 4 bases, and 8 bases lay outside the gene matches.

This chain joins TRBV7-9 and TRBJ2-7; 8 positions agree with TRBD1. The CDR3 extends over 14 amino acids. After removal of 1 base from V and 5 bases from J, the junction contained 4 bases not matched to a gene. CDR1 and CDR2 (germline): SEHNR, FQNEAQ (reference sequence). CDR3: CASSLGRGLDEQYF. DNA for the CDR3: TGTGCCAGCAGCTTAGGCAGGGGGCTAGACGAGCAGTACTTC.

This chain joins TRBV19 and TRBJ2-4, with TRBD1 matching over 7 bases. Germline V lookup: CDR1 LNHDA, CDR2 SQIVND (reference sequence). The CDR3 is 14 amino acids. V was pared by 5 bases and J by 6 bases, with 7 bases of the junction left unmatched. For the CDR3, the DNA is TGTGCCAGTAGTTCACCGGGACAGAGAAACATTCAGTACTTC. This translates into CASSSPGQRNIQYF.

The chain's CDR3 is CASSNGQFNSPLHF. DNA of the CDR3: TGTGCCAGCAGCAATGGACAGTTTAATTCACCCCTCCACTTT. The chain recombines TRBV27 with TRBJ1-6; maybe TRBD1 (6 bases). From germline, CDR1 is MNHEY and CDR2 SMNVEV (reference sequence). The V and J ends lost 6 bases and 6 bases respectively, with 12 bases between them. CDR3 length equals 14 residues.

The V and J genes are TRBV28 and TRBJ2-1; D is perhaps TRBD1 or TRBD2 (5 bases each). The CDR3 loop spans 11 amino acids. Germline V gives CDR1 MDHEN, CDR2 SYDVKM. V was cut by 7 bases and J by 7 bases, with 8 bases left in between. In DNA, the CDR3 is TGTGCCAGCAAGAGGGGTAATGAGCAGTTCTTC. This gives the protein CASKRGNEQFF.

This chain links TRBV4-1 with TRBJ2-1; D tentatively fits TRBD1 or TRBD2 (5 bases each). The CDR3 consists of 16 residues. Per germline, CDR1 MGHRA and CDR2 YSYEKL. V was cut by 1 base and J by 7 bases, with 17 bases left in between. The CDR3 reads CASSQASGRLLNEQFF. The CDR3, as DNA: TGCGCCAGCAGCCAAGCTTCGGGACGATTGTTGAATGAGCAGTTCTTC.

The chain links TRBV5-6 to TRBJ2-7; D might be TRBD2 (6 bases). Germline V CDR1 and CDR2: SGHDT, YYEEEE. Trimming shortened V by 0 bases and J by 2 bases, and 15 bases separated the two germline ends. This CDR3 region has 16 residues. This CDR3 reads CASSLAGPGAPYEQYF. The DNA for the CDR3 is TGTGCCAGCAGCTTGGCAGGACCGGGAGCTCCCTACGAGCAGTACTTC. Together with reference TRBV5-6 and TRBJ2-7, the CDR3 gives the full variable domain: DAGVTQSPTHLIKTRGQQVTLRCSPKSGHDTVSWYQQALGQGPQFIFQYYEEEERQRGNFPDRFSGHQFPNYSSELNVNALLLGDSALYLCASSLAGPGAPYEQYFGPGTRLTVT.

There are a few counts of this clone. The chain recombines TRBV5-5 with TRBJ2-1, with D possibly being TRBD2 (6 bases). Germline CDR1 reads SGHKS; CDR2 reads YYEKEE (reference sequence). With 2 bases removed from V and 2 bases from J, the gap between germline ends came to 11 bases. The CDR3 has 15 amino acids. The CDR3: CASSFGGAPYNEQFF. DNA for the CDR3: TGTGCCAGCAGCTTTGGAGGGGCCCCCTACAATGAGCAGTTCTTC.

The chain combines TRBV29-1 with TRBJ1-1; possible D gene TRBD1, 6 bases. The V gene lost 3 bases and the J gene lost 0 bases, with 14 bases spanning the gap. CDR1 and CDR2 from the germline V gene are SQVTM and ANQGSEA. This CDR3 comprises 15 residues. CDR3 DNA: TGCAGCGTTGAGCCCGGACAGCCCATGAACACTGAAGCTTTCTTT. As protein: CSVEPGQPMNTEAFF.

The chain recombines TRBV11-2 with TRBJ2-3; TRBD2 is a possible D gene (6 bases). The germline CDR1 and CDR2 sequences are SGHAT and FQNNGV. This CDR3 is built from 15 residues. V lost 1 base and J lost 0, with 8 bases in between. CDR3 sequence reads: CASSLAGVSTDTQYF. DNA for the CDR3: TGTGCCAGCAGCTTAGCGGGGGTTAGCACAGATACGCAGTATTTT.

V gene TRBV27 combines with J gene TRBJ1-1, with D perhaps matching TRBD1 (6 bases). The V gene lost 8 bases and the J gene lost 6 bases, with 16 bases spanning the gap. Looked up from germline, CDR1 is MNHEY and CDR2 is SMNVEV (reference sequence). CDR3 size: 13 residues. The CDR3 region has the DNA TGTGCCAGCTCACCGGGGGCCGGGGCTGAAGCTTTCTTT. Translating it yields CASSPGAGAEAFF.

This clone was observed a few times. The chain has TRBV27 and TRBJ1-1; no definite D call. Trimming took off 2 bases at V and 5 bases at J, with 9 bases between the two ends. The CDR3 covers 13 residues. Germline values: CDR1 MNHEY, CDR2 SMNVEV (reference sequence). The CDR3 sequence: CASSLMRETEAFF. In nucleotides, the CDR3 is TGTGCCAGCAGTTTAATGAGGGAAACTGAAGCTTTCTTT.

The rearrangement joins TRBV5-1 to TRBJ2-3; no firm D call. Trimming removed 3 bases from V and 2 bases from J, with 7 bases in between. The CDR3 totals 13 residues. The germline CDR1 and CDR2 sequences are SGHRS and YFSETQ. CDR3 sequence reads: CASSWGTTDTQYF. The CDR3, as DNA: TGCGCCAGCAGCTGGGGAACCACAGATACGCAGTATTTT.

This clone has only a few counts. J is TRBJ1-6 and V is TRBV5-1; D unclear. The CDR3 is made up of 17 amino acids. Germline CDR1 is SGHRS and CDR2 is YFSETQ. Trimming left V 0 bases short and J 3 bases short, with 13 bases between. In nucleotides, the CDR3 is TGCGCCAGCAGCTTGGACGTCGAAAGGGTCTATAATTCACCCCTCCACTTT. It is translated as CASSLDVERVYNSPLHF.

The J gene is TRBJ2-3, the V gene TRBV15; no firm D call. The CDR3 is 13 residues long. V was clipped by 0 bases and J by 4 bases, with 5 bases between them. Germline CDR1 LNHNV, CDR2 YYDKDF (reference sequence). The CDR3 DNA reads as TGTGCCACCAGCAGAGAACGACCAGATACGCAGTATTTT. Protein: CATSRERPDTQYF. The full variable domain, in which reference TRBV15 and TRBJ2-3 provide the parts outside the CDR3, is DAMVIQNPRYQVTQFGKPVTLSCSQTLNHNVMYWYQQKSSQAPKLLFHYYDKDFNNEADTPDNFQSRRPNTSFCFLDIRSPGLGDTAMYLCATSRERPDTQYFGPGTRLTVL.

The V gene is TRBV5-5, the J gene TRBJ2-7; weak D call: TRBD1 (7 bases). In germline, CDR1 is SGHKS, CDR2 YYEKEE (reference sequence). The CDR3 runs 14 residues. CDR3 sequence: CASSLQGGSNEQYV. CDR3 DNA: TGTGCCAGCAGCTTGCAGGGGGGCTCCAACGAGCAGTACGTC.

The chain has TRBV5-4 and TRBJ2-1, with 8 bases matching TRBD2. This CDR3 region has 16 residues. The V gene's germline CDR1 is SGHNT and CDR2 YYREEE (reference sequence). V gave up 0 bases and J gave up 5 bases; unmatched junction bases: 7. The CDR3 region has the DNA TGTGCCAGCAGCTTGGTAGGTAGCGGGACCCACAATGAGCAGTTCTTC. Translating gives CASSLVGSGTHNEQFF.

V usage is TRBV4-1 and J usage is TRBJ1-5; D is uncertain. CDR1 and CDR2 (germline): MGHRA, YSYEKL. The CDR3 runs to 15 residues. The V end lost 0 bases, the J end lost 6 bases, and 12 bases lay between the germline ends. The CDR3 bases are TGCGCCAGCAGCCAAGATCTCGGGGTAACTCAGCCCCAGCATTTT. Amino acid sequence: CASSQDLGVTQPQHF.